The 19 T cell receptor beta chains in this list originate from one sample, sequenced in a study of Tregs in tolerant kidney transplant recipients. The table came from immunoSEQ multiplex PCR; TCRdb's copy has only in-frame clones and leaves some out. The sample comprises about 77,000 clones, roughly 98% of which are singletons, and roughly 0.6% rests with the top ten. The sequences come from CD4+ T cells from blood, collected before the transplant. Every receptor here comes from a human donor who received a combined kidney and bone marrow transplant.

The chain carries TRBV6-6 and TRBJ2-7; a possible D gene is TRBD1 (5 bases). Trimming stripped 6 bases from V and 1 base from J, with 16 bases between. Germline V CDR1 and CDR2: MNHNY, SVGAGI (reference sequence). This CDR3 region has 15 residues. CDR3 nucleotide sequence: TGTGCCAGCAGACTCGACAGAGTGGGATCCTACGAGCAGTACTTC. This codes for CASRLDRVGSYEQYF.

The chain recombines TRBV27 with TRBJ2-7; the D gene is possibly TRBD1 (5 bases). CDR1 is MNHEY and CDR2 is SMNVEV in the germline V gene (reference sequence). Trimming left V 4 bases short and J 4 bases short, with 26 bases between. CDR3 length: 18 residues. CDR3 residues: CASSSWAQAGSKKYEQYF. CDR3 DNA: TGTGCCAGCAGTTCCTGGGCACAGGCAGGCTCCAAAAAATACGAGCAGTACTTC.

This chain links TRBV19 with TRBJ1-4; the match to TRBD1 covers 10 bases. Germline lookup yields CDR1 LNHDA and CDR2 SQIVND (reference sequence). The CDR3 covers 17 residues. With 5 bases clipped from V and 3 bases from J, the junction kept 9 bases outside the gene matches. CDR3 in amino acids: CASSSLGQGSPNEKLFF. In DNA, the CDR3 is TGTGCCAGTAGTTCCCTGGGACAGGGGTCCCCTAATGAAAAACTGTTTTTT.

In DNA, the CDR3 is TGTGCCAGCAGCCTACGGACAAGGGTCAATCAGCCCCAGCATTTT. Protein product: CASSLRTRVNQPQHF. V and J are TRBV5-6 and TRBJ1-5; D perhaps matches TRBD1 (5 bases). Trimming shortened V by 4 bases and J by 3 bases, and 14 bases separated the two germline ends. This CDR3 comprises 15 residues. CDR1 is SGHDT and CDR2 is YYEEEE in the germline V gene. Drawing the rest from reference TRBV5-6 and TRBJ1-5, the complete variable domain is DAGVTQSPTHLIKTRGQQVTLRCSPKSGHDTVSWYQQALGQGPQFIFQYYEEEERQRGNFPDRFSGHQFPNYSSELNVNALLLGDSALYLCASSLRTRVNQPQHFGDGTRLSIL.

CDR3 in DNA: TGTGCCAGCAGTGAAGCTCAACCCGGGGGCTACACCTTC. Its translation: CASSEAQPGGYTF. This chain joins TRBV2 and TRBJ1-2; D call uncertain. The CDR3 covers 13 residues. Trimming took off 0 bases at V and 8 bases at J, with 10 bases between the two ends. The germline V gene encodes CDR1 SNHLY and CDR2 FYNNEI.

The rearrangement joins TRBV7-9 to TRBJ2-7; no firm D call. Germline CDR1 and CDR2: SEHNR and FQNEAQ (reference sequence). The V end was cut by 4 bases, the J end by 6 bases, with 16 bases between. The CDR3 is 14 amino acids. As DNA, the CDR3 is TGTGCCAGCAGCTCGTCCTCTAAAACGGGCGAGCAGTACTTC. Its protein product is CASSSSSKTGEQYF.

This rearrangement joins TRBV6-1 to TRBJ1-5; D unresolved. Per the germline V gene, CDR1 is MNHNS and CDR2 is SASEGT. This CDR3 region has 13 residues. Trimming removed 10 bases at V and 3 bases at J, with 13 bases between. DNA for the CDR3: TGTGCCACCTCAGAGGGTTTCAATCAGCCCCAGCATTTT. Its translation: CATSEGFNQPQHF.

The gene calls are TRBV18 and TRBJ2-3, with 7 nucleotides matching TRBD2. Germline V CDR1 and CDR2: KGHSH, LQKENI. The CDR3 length is 16 residues. With V trimmed by 5 bases and J by 3 bases, 11 bases remained unmatched. The CDR3 is CASSGVVAGVTDTQYF. CDR3 nucleotide sequence: TGTGCCAGCTCAGGCGTGGTGGCGGGAGTGACAGATACGCAGTATTTT. The whole variable domain, remainder taken from reference TRBV18 and TRBJ2-3, is NAGVMQNPRHLVRRRGQEARLRCSPMKGHSHVYWYRQLPEEGLKFMVYLQKENIIDESGMPKERFSAEFPKEGPSILRIQQVVRGDSAAYFCASSGVVAGVTDTQYFGPGTRLTVL.

The chain is built from TRBV6-5 and TRBJ2-7; 12 nucleotides agree with TRBD2. This CDR3 has 14 residues. The germline CDR1 and CDR2 sequences are MNHEY and SVGAGI. V lost 5 bases, J lost 7 bases, and 6 bases stayed unmatched. In DNA form, the CDR3 reads TGTGCCAGCAGTAGACTAGCGGGAGTATTAGAGCAGTACTTC. Residues: CASSRLAGVLEQYF.

The chain carries TRBV9 and TRBJ2-1; TRBD2 matches 7 bases. V was clipped by 0 bases and J by 4 bases; unmatched bases: 13. This CDR3 spans 18 amino acids. Germline assignment: CDR1 SGDLS and CDR2 YYNGEE. The CDR3 sequence is CASSVVGLAVPPYNEQFF. CDR3 bases: TGTGCCAGCAGCGTAGTCGGGCTAGCGGTCCCTCCTTACAATGAGCAGTTCTTC.

The rearrangement uses TRBV19 and TRBJ2-2; D is undetermined. Germline CDR1 reads LNHDA; CDR2 reads SQIVND (reference sequence). The ends were cut back, 3 bases at V and 0 bases at J, with 5 bases in the middle. This CDR3 is built from 14 residues. The DNA of the CDR3 is TGTGCCAGTAGTATTCCAGCGAACACCGGGGAGCTGTTTTTT. Amino acid sequence: CASSIPANTGELFF.

This clone occurred once. V usage is TRBV9 and J usage is TRBJ2-3; the D is unclear. Germline V gene lookup returns CDR1 SGDLS and CDR2 YYNGEE. The CDR3 length is 13 residues. V was clipped by 2 bases and J by 4 bases, with 8 bases between them. CDR3 coding DNA: TGTGCCAGCAGCGTGCTTCAGGCAGATACGCAGTATTTT. It yields the protein CASSVLQADTQYF.

The sample holds one count of this clone. The rearrangement uses TRBV11-3 and TRBJ2-3, with a possible D match to TRBD2 (6 bases). With 4 bases removed from V and 2 bases from J, the gap between germline ends came to 16 bases. Germline CDR1 SGHNT, CDR2 YENEEA. This CDR3 is built from 16 residues. In DNA form, the CDR3 reads TGTGCCAGCAGCTCCCCACCTAGCGCCAACACAGATACGCAGTATTTT. Its protein is CASSSPPSANTDTQYF. Full variable domain (outside the CDR3, taken from reference TRBV11-3 and TRBJ2-3): EAGVVQSPRYKIIEKKQPVAFWCNPISGHNTLYWYLQNLGQGPELLIRYENEEAVDDSQLPKDRFSAERLKGVDSTLKIQPAELGDSAVYLCASSSPPSANTDTQYFGPGTRLTVL.

The chain couples TRBV6-6 to TRBJ1-6; 7 nucleotides agree with TRBD1. J was trimmed by 7 bases and V by 6 bases; bases with no gene match: 3. The CDR3 consists of 13 residues. In germline, CDR1 is MNHNY, CDR2 SVGAGI (reference sequence). Written as DNA, the CDR3 is TGTGCCAGCAGGCCGGACAGGAATTCACCCCTCCACTTT. Amino acids: CASRPDRNSPLHF.

This chain uses TRBV27 with TRBJ2-7, with D possibly matching TRBD1 (6 bases). The V end lost 6 bases, the J end lost 2 bases, and 17 bases lay between the germline ends. Germline loops: CDR1 MNHEY, CDR2 SMNVEV (reference sequence). The CDR3 sequence is 15 residues long. The CDR3 protein is CASSPVKGVTYEQYF. The CDR3 coding sequence is TGTGCCAGCAGCCCTGTAAAGGGGGTGACCTACGAGCAGTACTTC.

V gene TRBV19 combines with J gene TRBJ1-2, with 9 nucleotides matching TRBD1. The CDR3 sequence is 11 residues long. Germline-derived CDR1 and CDR2 are LNHDA and SQIVND (reference sequence). This chain's CDR3 is CVDRGNDGYTF. DNA of the CDR3: TGTGTGGACAGGGGAAACGATGGCTACACCTTC.

This chain links TRBV14 with TRBJ2-1; a possible D gene is TRBD1 (6 bases). Germline-derived CDR1 and CDR2 are SGHDN and FVKESK. The CDR3 has 16 residues. V was clipped by 2 bases and J by 4 bases, with 15 bases between them. DNA of the CDR3: TGTGCCAGCAGCCAAAAAACAGGGTATGTTTACAATGAGCAGTTCTTC. Protein product: CASSQKTGYVYNEQFF.

This clone was seen just once. This chain connects TRBV5-3 to TRBJ2-1; 11 bases line up with TRBD2. TRBV5-3 has ORF status, its function being uncertain. This CDR3 spans 16 amino acids. Trimming at V came to 4 bases and at J to 8 bases, leaving 11 bases not matched to a gene. CDR3 in amino acids: CARSVPPSGGLDEQFF. Written as DNA, the CDR3 is TGTGCCAGAAGCGTCCCGCCTAGCGGGGGGTTGGATGAGCAGTTCTTC.

This chain joins TRBV4-3 and TRBJ1-2, with 9 bases that match TRBD1. Germline trimming cut 1 base from V and 7 bases from J; bases unmatched to any gene: 16. Germline loops: CDR1 LGHNA, CDR2 YSLEER. This CDR3 comprises 18 residues. The CDR3 nucleotides read TGCGCCAGCAGCCAAGTAACCGGGACAGGGACGATTCGGGGTGGCTACACCTTC. Its protein is CASSQVTGTGTIRGGYTF.